The 14 T cell receptor beta chains below come from one sample, sequenced in a study of cytomegalovirus exposure and HLA in healthy donors. Primers included in the PCR were 60 Vbeta and 13 Jbeta primers. Some clones are missing from TCRdb's copy, which holds only in-frame ones; the method was immunoSEQ multiplex PCR. Seen here are approximately 200,000 clones, more than 70% observed once, and the top ten hold 0.25% to 0.3%. Sequencing was done on a sample of PBMCs. The receptors were sampled from a boy aged 5-17 years in good health and CMV-seronegative.

This clone turned up a few times. The rearrangement joins TRBV6-1 to TRBJ2-7; TRBD1 aligns across 8 bases. Germline V gene sequence: CDR1 MNHNS, CDR2 SASEGT. The CDR3 sequence is 15 residues long. The trim removed 6 bases at V and 2 bases at J, leaving 9 bases unmatched. CDR3 DNA sequence: TGTGCCAGCAGGGAAAAGACAGGGGATCCCTACGAGCAGTACTTC. This translates into CASREKTGDPYEQYF.

The chain links TRBV7-9 to TRBJ2-7, with 7 bases that match TRBD1. CDR1 is SEHNR and CDR2 is FQNEAQ in the germline V gene (reference sequence). The V and J ends lost 3 bases and 2 bases, in that order; junction bases with no gene match: 13. The CDR3 covers 17 residues. The CDR3 here is CASSFNLQGQRPYEQYF. The DNA for the CDR3 is TGTGCCAGCAGCTTTAACCTACAGGGGCAAAGACCCTACGAGCAGTACTTC.

The chain joins TRBV13 to TRBJ2-7; possibly TRBD1 for D (5 bases). Germline assignment: CDR1 PRHDT and CDR2 FYEKMQ (reference sequence). The CDR3 loop spans 15 amino acids. The ends were cut back, 0 bases at V and 1 base at J, with 10 bases in the middle. The CDR3, as DNA: TGTGCCAGCAGCTTAGGCCCTCAGGGATCCTACGAGCAGTACTTC. The encoded protein is CASSLGPQGSYEQYF.

Here the CDR3 DNA reads TGTGCCAGCTCACCACCGGGGAGCCCTGAAGCTTTCTTT. This codes for CASSPPGSPEAFF. This chain joins TRBV18 and TRBJ1-1; D is undetermined. The CDR3 runs 13 residues. Germline CDR1 KGHSH, CDR2 LQKENI. The germline V and J ends were trimmed by 0 bases and 6 bases, with 8 bases remaining between them.

J is TRBJ2-7 and V is TRBV9, with D tentatively TRBD2 (6 bases). The germline CDR1 and CDR2 sequences are SGDLS and YYNGEE. V was trimmed by 3 bases and J by 7 bases, leaving 14 bases between them. The CDR3 extends over 13 amino acids. CDR3 bases: TGTGCCAGCAGCGGTAGCGGTTCGGGGGAGCAGTACTTC. This translates into CASSGSGSGEQYF.

Only one count was recorded for this clone. The V and J genes are TRBV7-2 and TRBJ1-2; a weak D match, TRBD1 (5 bases). The CDR3 length is 11 residues. V lost 5 bases and J 8 bases, leaving 9 bases between the germline ends. The germline V gene encodes CDR1 SGHTA and CDR2 FQGNSA. The CDR3 DNA is TGTGCCAGCAGCCCCCAGGGCGGCTACACCTTC. The encoded protein is CASSPQGGYTF.

The chain links TRBV5-4 to TRBJ2-7; D is unresolved. Per germline, CDR1 SGHNT and CDR2 YYREEE (reference sequence). The CDR3 contains 12 residues. With 1 base removed from V and 3 bases from J, the gap between germline ends came to 5 bases. CDR3 in amino acids: CASSLTGYEQYF. CDR3 bases: TGTGCCAGCAGCTTGACGGGCTACGAGCAGTACTTC.

V is TRBV7-8 and J is TRBJ2-5; 10 bases fit TRBD1. Unmatched junction bases numbered 5, after V lost 0 bases and J lost 4 bases. The CDR3 sequence is 16 residues long. Germline V lookup: CDR1 SGHVS, CDR2 FQNEAQ. CDR3 region: CASSLALGQGGETQYF. CDR3 DNA: TGTGCCAGCAGCTTAGCTTTAGGACAGGGGGGAGAGACCCAGTACTTC. The variable domain in full, completed from reference TRBV7-8 and TRBJ2-5, reads GAGVSQSPRYKVAKRGQDVALRCDPISGHVSLFWYQQALGQGPEFLTYFQNEAQLDKSGLPSDRFFAERPEGSVSTLKIQRTQQEDSAVYLCASSLALGQGGETQYFGPGTRLLVL.

The chain is built from TRBV19 and TRBJ2-7; the match to TRBD1 covers 10 bases. The germline CDR1 and CDR2 sequences are LNHDA and SQIVND (reference sequence). CDR3 length: 15 amino acids. Trimming cost V 6 bases and J 4 bases; bases outside gene matches: 9. The CDR3 protein is CASSLPGQGPYEQYF. The CDR3 DNA sequence: TGTGCCAGTAGCCTTCCGGGACAGGGGCCGTACGAGCAGTACTTC.

Remarks on this clone: At one of its ends the junction is not consistent with the germline gene, which may arise from a read error. This rearrangement joins TRBV6-4 to TRBJ1-5; D gene uncertain. The CDR3 is 16 amino acids. The germline CDR1 and CDR2 sequences are MRHNA and SNTAGT. The CDR3 DNA follows: TGTGCCAACAGTGACAATGTGGAGGGCTTGGTGCAGCCCCAGCATTTT. It encodes CANSDNVEGLVQPQHF.

This clone was seen more than once but under ten times. The same CDR3 also results from other DNA sequences found in this sample. This chain uses TRBV10-1 with TRBJ2-7, with TRBD2 as a possible D gene (5 bases). The CDR3 has 15 residues. V lost 2 bases to trimming and J lost 5 bases, with 16 bases between them. Germline-derived CDR1 and CDR2 are WNHNN and SYGVQD (reference sequence). The CDR3 sequence is CASSEARPGLDEQYF. The CDR3 coding sequence is TGCGCCAGCAGTGAGGCAAGACCGGGGTTGGACGAGCAGTACTTC.

The V and J genes are TRBV27 and TRBJ1-6; 8 bases line up with TRBD1. CDR3 length: 17 residues. Unmatched junction bases numbered 5, after V lost 4 bases and J lost 0 bases. Germline V gives CDR1 MNHEY, CDR2 SMNVEV (reference sequence). The CDR3 is CASSSGQGSSYNSPLHF. The CDR3 DNA reads as TGTGCCAGCAGTTCCGGACAGGGAAGCTCCTATAATTCACCCCTCCACTTT.

V usage is TRBV27 and J usage is TRBJ2-7, with a possible D match to TRBD1 (5 bases). V lost 6 bases and J 7 bases, leaving 16 bases between the germline ends. Per germline, CDR1 MNHEY and CDR2 SMNVEV (reference sequence). The CDR3 is made up of 13 amino acids. The CDR3 region is CASSHLGVREQYF. CDR3 nucleotides: TGTGCCAGCAGCCATCTAGGGGTACGGGAGCAGTACTTC.

The chain joins TRBV28 to TRBJ2-7; D may be TRBD1 (6 bases). Germline CDR1 is MDHEN and CDR2 is SYDVKM. V lost 5 bases and J lost 3, with 23 bases in between. The CDR3 consists of 17 residues. CDR3 DNA: TGTGCCAGCAGTCCCCTTGACTCGGAGCTGACAGGCTACGAGCAGTACTTC. It specifies CASSPLDSELTGYEQYF.